Listed here are 12 T cell receptor beta chains from one sample, sequenced in a study of CD8+CD57+ T cells in acquired aplastic anemia. Genomic DNA served as template for TCR beta VDJ and CDR3 profiling. Using its own MiXCR run on the reads, TCRdb lists one record per CDR3 protein. The data contain about 400,000 distinct CDR3 sequences, 65% to 80% of them singletons. Sequencing used sorted CD4+, CD8+, or CD8+CD57+ T cells (not recorded which) from PBMCs. The receptors come from a human donor in good health, serving as a control.

The chain links TRBV2 to TRBJ1-5; TRBD1 might be the D (5 bases). Per germline, CDR1 SNHLY and CDR2 FYNNEI. V lost 1 base to trimming and J lost 9 bases, with 7 bases between them. The CDR3 contains 12 residues. CDR3 nucleotide sequence: TGTGCCAGCAGTGAAGGGACACCGCCCCAGCATTTT. Translating it yields CASSEGTPPQHF.

The chain uses TRBV2 and TRBJ1-3; possibly TRBD1 for D (5 bases). Trimming removed 0 bases from V and 2 bases from J, with 11 bases in between. Germline CDR1 and CDR2: SNHLY and FYNNEI. The CDR3 is 16 residues long. CDR3: CASSEARVGAGNTIYF. The CDR3, as DNA: TGTGCCAGCAGTGAAGCCAGGGTGGGGGCTGGAAACACCATATATTTT.

The rearrangement joins TRBV20-1 to TRBJ1-2; the D is unclear. Germline CDR1 DFQATT, CDR2 SNEGSKA (reference sequence). CDR3 length: 13 residues. V was pared by 2 bases and J by 9 bases, with 16 bases between. Written as DNA, the CDR3 is TGCAGTGCTAGACTGGTTCCGAGGGCTCGCTACACCTTC. Amino acids: CSARLVPRARYTF.

Regarding this clonotype: A junction end diverges from the germline sequence, so it may reflect a read error. The CDR3 spells CAGESRHAEAFF. The CDR3 DNA follows: TGTGCCGGTGAAAGCCGGCACGCTGAAGCTTTCTTT. V and J are TRBV29-1 and TRBJ1-1, with D hard to call. Germline-derived CDR1 and CDR2 are SQVTM and ANQGSEA. The CDR3 runs to 12 residues.

V is TRBV7-2 and J is TRBJ2-7; 7 nucleotides align to TRBD2. CDR3 size: 14 residues. The ends lost 7 bases at V and 4 bases at J; junction bases unmatched: 10. The V gene's germline CDR1 is SGHTA and CDR2 FQGNSA. CDR3 loop: CASTPGRVVYEQYF. The DNA of the CDR3 is TGTGCCAGCACCCCGGGGAGGGTTGTATACGAGCAGTACTTC.

Comment on this clonotype: At one end, the junction sequence differs from germline, possibly due to a read error. The chain joins TRBV5-1 to TRBJ1-1; TRBD1 might be the D (5 bases). The germline V gene encodes CDR1 SGHRS and CDR2 YFSETQ. The CDR3 consists of 12 residues. CDR3 nucleotide sequence: TGCGCCAGCAGCTTGGCAGGGACCTACGATTACTTT. This translates into CASSLAGTYDYF.

This clonotype has ten or more counts. V and J are TRBV5-4 and TRBJ2-2; D not resolved. Germline V gene data show CDR1 as SGHNT and CDR2 as YYREEE (reference sequence). This CDR3 is 15 amino acids long. V was shortened by 6 bases and J by 6 bases, with 18 bases between the two germline ends. CDR3 amino acids: CASTSEHVGSGELFF. The CDR3 nucleotides are TGTGCCAGCACATCAGAGCACGTCGGGTCCGGGGAGCTGTTTTTT.

Comment on this clonotype: The germline gene is not matched at one end of the junction; a read error may be the cause. The chain combines TRBV25-1 with TRBJ1-1, with 7 bases matching TRBD1. Germline V gene data show CDR1 as MGHDK and CDR2 as SYGVNS. The CDR3 sequence is 15 residues long. CDR3 protein: CASSWGGRGTTTEYF. CDR3 DNA sequence: TGTGCCAGCAGTTGGGGGGGCAGGGGGACCACTACAGAGTACTTT.

This clonotype came up many times. The chain uses TRBV30 and TRBJ1-2; D not certain. Trimming removed 4 bases at V and 4 bases at J, with 13 bases between. The germline CDR1 and CDR2 sequences are GTSNPN and SVGIG (reference sequence). The CDR3 is made up of 13 amino acids. The CDR3 protein is CAWTKDGLYGYTF. CDR3 in DNA: TGTGCCTGGACCAAAGACGGGCTCTATGGCTACACCTTC.

This clonotype was seen at least ten times. The rearrangement links TRBV5-4 to TRBJ2-5; D assignment may be TRBD1 or TRBD2 (5 bases each). V dropped 0 bases and J dropped 10 bases, with 16 bases sitting between them. Germline lookup yields CDR1 SGHNT and CDR2 YYREEE (reference sequence). The CDR3 has 14 residues. Here the CDR3 reads CASSLEGQGVVQYF. CDR3 DNA sequence: TGTGCCAGCAGCTTGGAAGGTCAGGGAGTCGTCCAGTACTTC.

Written as DNA, the CDR3 is TGTGCCACCCGGGAGGGAGGGACTGAAGCTTTCTTT. It codes for CATREGGTEAFF. The genes are TRBV19 and TRBJ1-1; no clear D gene. V was shortened by 10 bases and J by 5 bases, with 14 bases between the two germline ends. The CDR3 sequence is 12 residues long. Germline-derived CDR1 and CDR2 are LNHDA and SQIVND (reference sequence).

This clonotype was recorded many times. The chain joins TRBV2 to TRBJ2-5; D may match TRBD1 or TRBD2 (5 bases each). This CDR3 region has 15 residues. Between the trimmed V and J ends, which lost 4 bases and 5 bases, there was a span of 17 bases. The germline V gene encodes CDR1 SNHLY and CDR2 FYNNEI. The CDR3 DNA reads TGTGCCAGCAGTGCCGCAGGGAGTCACCGGGAGACCCAGTACTTC. Translation: CASSAAGSHRETQYF.